This TCR beta chain was sequenced in a study of OX40 agonist ivuxolimab in advanced cancers. Study-wide context: Partial responses were recorded for three patients, including one with hepatocellular carcinoma and two with cutaneous melanoma. Study results and caveats: Relative to CD4+ cells, CD8+ T cells on average had more expanded clones.

As concerns this clone: Its antigen is currently unknown.

The table came from immunoSEQ multiplex PCR; TCRdb's copy has only in-frame clones and leaves some out. The sample holds tens of thousands of clones, around 82% seen once. With autoimmune disease history or systemic immunosuppression, patients were excluded. At baseline, cycle 4 day 1, and cycle 7 day 1, blood was sampled. The CDR3 has 16 residues. Trimming pared 5 bases from V and 5 bases from J, leaving 22 bases between. In germline, CDR1 is SGDLS, CDR2 YYNGEE. The chain couples TRBV9 to TRBJ2-5; D may be TRBD2 (6 bases). Source: CD4+ or CD8+ T cells sorted from blood, taken in a trial of the OX40 agonist ivuxolimab. This clonotype originated in an adult with an advanced solid tumor such as melanoma, head and neck, liver or kidney cancer. The CDR3 nucleotides are TGTGCCAGCAGTGGACTCGGGACTCCGGCAGGGGAGACCCAGTACTTC. Its protein is CASSGLGTPAGETQYF.